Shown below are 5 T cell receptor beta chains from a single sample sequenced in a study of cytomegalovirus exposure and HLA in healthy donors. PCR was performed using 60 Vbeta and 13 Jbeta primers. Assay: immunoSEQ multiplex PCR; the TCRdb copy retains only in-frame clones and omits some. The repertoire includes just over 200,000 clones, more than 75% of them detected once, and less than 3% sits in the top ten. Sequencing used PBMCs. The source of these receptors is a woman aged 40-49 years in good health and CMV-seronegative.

CDR3 nucleotide sequence: TGTGCCAGCAGTGAAATGACGGGTAAAAATCAGCCCCAGCATTTT. It encodes CASSEMTGKNQPQHF. The chain carries TRBV6-1 and TRBJ1-5; D remains ambiguous. CDR1 is MNHNS, CDR2 SASEGT, per germline. The CDR3 loop spans 15 amino acids. Trimming stripped 2 bases from V and 4 bases from J, with 12 bases between.

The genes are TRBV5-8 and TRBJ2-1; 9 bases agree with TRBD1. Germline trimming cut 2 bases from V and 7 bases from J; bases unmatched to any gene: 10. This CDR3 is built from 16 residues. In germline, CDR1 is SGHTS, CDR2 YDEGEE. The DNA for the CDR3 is TGTGCCAGCAGCTTCGACAGGGGGGTTGGTATGAATGAGCAGTTCTTC. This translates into CASSFDRGVGMNEQFF.

The chain's CDR3 is CASSALSGGNTGELFF. In DNA, the CDR3 is TGTGCCAGCAGCGCCCTGAGCGGGGGGAACACCGGGGAGCTGTTTTTT. The chain is built from TRBV9 and TRBJ2-2; TRBD2 matches at 8 bases. The junction had 5 bases not matched to a gene; V was cut back by 3 bases and J by 1 base. The germline gives CDR1 SGDLS, CDR2 YYNGEE. The CDR3 contains 16 residues. The entire variable domain, with the rest obtained from reference TRBV9 and TRBJ2-2, is as follows: DSGVTQTPKHLITATGQRVTLRCSPRSGDLSVYWYQQSLDQGLQFLIQYYNGEERAKGNILERFSAQQFPDLHSELNLSSLELGDSALYFCASSALSGGNTGELFFGEGSRLTVL.

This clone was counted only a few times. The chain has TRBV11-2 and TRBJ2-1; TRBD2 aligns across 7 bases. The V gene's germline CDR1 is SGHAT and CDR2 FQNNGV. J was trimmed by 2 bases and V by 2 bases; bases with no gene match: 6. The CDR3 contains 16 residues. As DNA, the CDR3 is TGTGCCAGCAGCTTAACCGTACGGGGGGCCTACAATGAGCAGTTCTTC. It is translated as CASSLTVRGAYNEQFF. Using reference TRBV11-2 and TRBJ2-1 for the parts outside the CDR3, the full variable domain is EAGVAQSPRYKIIEKRQSVAFWCNPISGHATLYWYQQILGQGPKLLIQFQNNGVVDDSQLPKDRFSAERLKGVDSTLKIQPAKLEDSAVYLCASSLTVRGAYNEQFFGPGTRLTVL.

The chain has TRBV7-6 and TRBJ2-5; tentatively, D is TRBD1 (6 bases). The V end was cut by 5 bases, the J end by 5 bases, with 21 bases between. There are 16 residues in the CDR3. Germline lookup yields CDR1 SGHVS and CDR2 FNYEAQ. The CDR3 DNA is TGTGCCAGCAGCCAGGGGAGCTTCATGGGGGAGGAGACCCAGTACTTC. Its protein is CASSQGSFMGEETQYF.